Presented here are 27 T cell receptor beta chains from one specimen sequenced in a study of T cell repertoires in cytomegalovirus infection. Each CDR3 protein is one row after TCRdb ran MiXCR on the reads. Among about 200,000 distinct CDR3 sequences, roughly 9% were seen once, and the ten largest hold about 5%. The sample taken for sequencing was PBMCs. The receptors were sampled from a human donor in good health (CMV status not recorded). Some clones in this sample may be carry-over from other donors' samples.

This clonotype was counted ten times or more. J is TRBJ1-3 and V is TRBV12-3 or TRBV12-4; D gene unclear. This CDR3 contains 14 residues. V was shortened by 6 bases and J by 0 bases, with 9 bases between the two germline ends. The chain's CDR3 is CASSFLSSGNTIYF. CDR3 nucleotide sequence: TGTGCCAGCAGCTTCCTGAGCTCTGGAAACACCATATATTTT.

This clonotype has ten or more counts. V gene TRBV28 combines with J gene TRBJ2-7, with 7 bases identical to TRBD2. The germline gives CDR1 MDHEN, CDR2 SYDVKM. The CDR3 covers 14 residues. J lost 2 bases, V lost 6 bases, and 7 bases had no gene match. The CDR3 region is CASSHGGSTYEQYF. The CDR3, as DNA: TGTGCCAGCAGCCACGGGGGGTCAACCTACGAGCAGTACTTC.

This clonotype was seen at least ten times. The chain links TRBV27 to TRBJ2-7; 9 bases fit TRBD1. Germline trimming cut 6 bases from V and 4 bases from J; bases unmatched to any gene: 16. Germline lookup yields CDR1 MNHEY and CDR2 SMNVEV (reference sequence). This CDR3 contains 17 residues. The CDR3 region has the DNA TGTGCCAGCAGCCCTGGGCCAACGGGACAGGGAAAATACGAGCAGTACTTC. Amino acids: CASSPGPTGQGKYEQYF.

The chain is built from TRBV28 and TRBJ1-2, with a tentative D call TRBD1 (6 bases). The CDR3 contains 15 residues. CDR1 is MDHEN, CDR2 SYDVKM, per germline. Trimming left V 5 bases short and J 2 bases short, with 15 bases between. CDR3 region: CASSAGDTLNYGYTF. CDR3 nucleotide sequence: TGTGCCAGCAGTGCGGGGGACACCCTGAACTATGGCTACACCTTC.

This clonotype has at least ten counts. This chain links TRBV6-5 with TRBJ2-3; D is perhaps TRBD2 (6 bases). V lost 2 bases to trimming and J lost 0 bases, with 9 bases between them. The CDR3 runs to 15 residues. Germline V lookup: CDR1 MNHEY, CDR2 SVGAGI. CDR3 amino acids: CASSYRGTSTDTQYF. The DNA of the CDR3 is TGTGCCAGCAGTTACCGGGGGACTAGCACAGATACGCAGTATTTT.

This clonotype has a count of ten or more. The CDR3 sequence is CASSLVMGDQPQHF. CDR3 in DNA: TGTGCCAGCAGCTTAGTTATGGGGGATCAGCCCCAGCATTTT. This chain connects TRBV7-6 to TRBJ1-5; possible D gene TRBD1, 5 bases. Germline loops: CDR1 SGHVS, CDR2 FNYEAQ. Trimming took 1 base from V and 5 from J, leaving 9 bases between them. The CDR3 consists of 14 residues.

This clonotype was observed many times. The chain links TRBV7-2 to TRBJ2-2; TRBD2 might be the D (6 bases). Germline loops: CDR1 SGHTA, CDR2 FQGNSA. The CDR3 loop spans 16 amino acids. The V end lost 5 bases, the J end lost 4 bases, and 17 bases lay between the germline ends. DNA of the CDR3: TGTGCCAGCAGCCCTGTTGGCGGGGATGTCACCGGGGAGCTGTTTTTT. Encoded protein: CASSPVGGDVTGELFF.

This clonotype was observed a few times. The rearrangement links TRBV28 to TRBJ2-2; D perhaps matches TRBD1 (5 bases). V dropped 1 base and J dropped 2 bases, with 11 bases sitting between them. Looked up from germline, CDR1 is MDHEN and CDR2 is SYDVKM. The CDR3 runs 16 residues. In DNA form, the CDR3 reads TGTGCCAGCAGTTTATACAGGAGTGGTAACACCGGGGAGCTGTTTTTT. It yields the protein CASSLYRSGNTGELFF.

This clonotype was detected many times. The chain joins TRBV7-2 to TRBJ1-1; D uncertain. The CDR3 contains 15 residues. CDR1 SGHTA and CDR2 FQGNSA come from the germline V gene. V shed 5 bases and J shed 0 bases, with 13 bases lying between them. The CDR3 loop reads CASSPARALNTEAFF. The CDR3 bases are TGTGCCAGCAGCCCAGCCCGAGCCTTGAACACTGAAGCTTTCTTT.

Ten or more counts support this clonotype. The chain is built from TRBV6-1 and TRBJ2-2; 7 nucleotides agree with TRBD2. Germline V gene sequence: CDR1 MNHNS, CDR2 SASEGT. J gave up 4 bases and V 7 bases, and 9 bases lay outside the gene matches. This CDR3 region has 15 residues. The CDR3 is CASTPTLAGTGELFF. The DNA for the CDR3 is TGTGCCAGCACCCCTACCTTAGCGGGCACCGGGGAGCTGTTTTTT.

This clonotype was seen repeatedly, ten times or more. The gene calls are TRBV29-1 and TRBJ2-5; TRBD2 matches 8 bases. Germline V gene sequence: CDR1 SQVTM, CDR2 ANQGSEA. V gave up 6 bases and J gave up 3 bases; unmatched junction bases: 3. CDR3 length: 12 residues. The CDR3 coding sequence is TGCAGCGTCGGACTAGCAGAAGAGACCCAGTACTTC. Amino acids: CSVGLAEETQYF.

This clonotype was observed a few times. V and J are TRBV5-4 and TRBJ2-2; D gene uncertain. This CDR3 is built from 14 residues. Trimming removed 0 bases at V and 8 bases at J, with 11 bases between. Germline assignment: CDR1 SGHNT and CDR2 YYREEE (reference sequence). The CDR3 DNA is TGTGCCAGCAGCTTGGATAAGGGATCAGGGGAGCTGTTTTTT. Residues: CASSLDKGSGELFF. Full variable domain (missing parts from reference TRBV5-4 and TRBJ2-2): ETGVTQSPTHLIKTRGQQVTLRCSSQSGHNTVSWYQQALGQGPQFIFQYYREEENGRGNFPPRFSGLQFPNYSSELNVNALELDDSALYLCASSLDKGSGELFFGEGSRLTVL.

The chain recombines TRBV25-1 with TRBJ2-1, with D possibly being TRBD2 (5 bases). This CDR3 has 18 amino acids. V was shortened by 0 bases and J by 0 bases, with 15 bases between the two germline ends. CDR1 MGHDK and CDR2 SYGVNS come from the germline V gene. The CDR3 reads CASSEYGSRLSSYNEQFF. In DNA, the CDR3 is TGTGCCAGCAGTGAATATGGGAGCAGACTTAGCTCCTACAATGAGCAGTTCTTC. Full variable domain (rest looked up from reference TRBV25-1 and TRBJ2-1): EADIYQTPRYLVIGTGKKITLECSQTMGHDKMYWYQQDPGMELHLIHYSYGVNSTEKGDLSSESTVSRIRTEHFPLTLESARPSHTSQYLCASSEYGSRLSSYNEQFFGPGTRLTVL.

Ten or more counts support this clonotype. The V call is TRBV7-3, the J call TRBJ2-2; weak D call: TRBD1 (5 bases). Germline-derived CDR1 and CDR2 are SGHTA and FQGTGA. V lost 5 bases to trimming and J lost 9 bases, with 13 bases between them. There are 13 residues in the CDR3. CDR3 amino acids: CASSIKGARELFF. Here the CDR3 DNA reads TGTGCCAGCAGCATCAAAGGGGCAAGGGAGCTGTTTTTT.

This clonotype has more than one count but fewer than ten. Written as DNA, the CDR3 is TGTGCCAGCACGGACCCAGGACCGATCTATAATTCACCCCTCCACTTT. This codes for CASTDPGPIYNSPLHF. The genes are TRBV7-2 and TRBJ1-6, with D uncertain. The CDR3 totals 16 residues. Germline CDR1 SGHTA, CDR2 FQGNSA. Trimming took off 7 bases at V and 3 bases at J, with 16 bases between the two ends.

This clonotype was seen ten or more times. The rearrangement links TRBV15 to TRBJ1-4; D possibly corresponds to TRBD1 (5 bases). V lost 5 bases and J 4 bases, leaving 14 bases between the germline ends. CDR3 length: 15 amino acids. Germline CDR1 and CDR2: LNHNV and YYDKDF (reference sequence). The CDR3 sequence is CATSGSKGFNEKLFF. The CDR3 DNA follows: TGTGCCACCAGCGGCAGTAAGGGGTTTAATGAAAAACTGTTTTTT. Complete variable domain (other parts from reference TRBV15 and TRBJ1-4): DAMVIQNPRYQVTQFGKPVTLSCSQTLNHNVMYWYQQKSSQAPKLLFHYYDKDFNNEADTPDNFQSRRPNTSFCFLDIRSPGLGDTAMYLCATSGSKGFNEKLFFGSGTQLSVL.

The table lists this clonotype with a few counts. The gene calls are TRBV12-3 or TRBV12-4 and TRBJ2-1; D possibly matches TRBD1 or TRBD2 (7 bases each). The germline V and J ends were trimmed by 6 bases and 9 bases, with 15 bases remaining between them. CDR3 size: 13 residues. The CDR3 sequence is CASSDREGSEQFF. DNA of the CDR3: TGTGCCAGCAGCGACAGGGAGGGGAGTGAGCAGTTCTTC.

The J gene is TRBJ2-7, the V gene TRBV29-1; perhaps D is TRBD1 or TRBD2 (5 bases each). Germline V gene lookup returns CDR1 SQVTM and CDR2 ANQGSEA. Between the trimmed V and J ends, which lost 7 bases and 5 bases, there was a span of 15 bases. The CDR3 loop spans 12 amino acids. The CDR3 reads CSASPQGDEQYF. Written as DNA, the CDR3 is TGCAGCGCTAGCCCCCAGGGTGACGAGCAGTACTTC.

The V call is TRBV10-3, the J call TRBJ1-2, with D hard to call. This CDR3 comprises 11 residues. Germline V gene data show CDR1 as ENHRY and CDR2 as SYGVKD. V gave up 10 bases and J gave up 4 bases, with 10 bases separating them. Here the CDR3 reads CATPAGYGYTF. The CDR3 DNA reads as TGTGCCACCCCGGCGGGCTATGGCTACACCTTC.

Many counts were recorded for this clonotype. The chain combines TRBV7-2 with TRBJ1-1; D is unclear. The ends were cut back, 0 bases at V and 3 bases at J, with 5 bases in the middle. The germline gives CDR1 SGHTA, CDR2 FQGNSA. The CDR3 spans 13 residues. The CDR3 spells CASSLAQDTEAFF. DNA of the CDR3: TGTGCCAGCAGCTTAGCGCAGGACACTGAAGCTTTCTTT.

The chain combines TRBV7-8 with TRBJ2-1; no clear D. The V gene's germline CDR1 is SGHVS and CDR2 FQNEAQ. CDR3 length: 14 amino acids. V lost 0 bases to trimming and J lost 7 bases, with 10 bases between them. CDR3 in amino acids: CASSLASYSNEQFF. CDR3 sequence (DNA): TGTGCCAGCAGCTTAGCGTCATACTCGAATGAGCAGTTCTTC.

This clonotype was counted many times. The chain couples TRBV7-2 to TRBJ2-1, with D possibly TRBD1 on 6 matching bases. V shed 3 bases and J shed 5 bases, with 23 bases lying between them. CDR3 length equals 18 residues. Germline CDR1 and CDR2: SGHTA and FQGNSA. CDR3 sequence: CASSFAAGTPQNDNEQFF. The CDR3 DNA follows: TGTGCCAGCAGCTTCGCTGCAGGGACACCCCAAAACGACAATGAGCAGTTCTTC.

This clonotype has only a few counts. The chain is built from TRBV27 and TRBJ1-1; D is undetermined. This CDR3 is 10 amino acids long. Trimming removed 3 bases at V and 7 bases at J, with 3 bases between. Germline lookup yields CDR1 MNHEY and CDR2 SMNVEV (reference sequence). CDR3: CASSFFEAFF. As DNA, the CDR3 is TGTGCCAGCAGTTTTTTTGAAGCTTTCTTT.

CDR3 in DNA: TGCAGTGCTGCAAGATTGGGGTGGAACACTGAAGCTTTCTTT. Amino acids: CSAARLGWNTEAFF. This chain joins TRBV20-1 and TRBJ1-1; D gene ambiguous. Deletions cut 5 bases from V and 1 base from J, with 14 bases between. CDR1 DFQATT and CDR2 SNEGSKA come from the germline V gene (reference sequence). The CDR3 runs 14 residues.

The chain joins TRBV24-1 to TRBJ2-3; D ambiguous. The CDR3 totals 12 residues. Trimming left V 5 bases short and J 1 base short, with 3 bases between. Germline lookup yields CDR1 KGHDR and CDR2 SFDVKD. The chain's CDR3 is CATSGGTDTQYF. The CDR3 bases are TGTGCCACCAGTGGAGGCACAGATACGCAGTATTTT.

The CDR3: CASSPGDLYGNQPQHF. In nucleotides, the CDR3 is TGTGCCAGCAGCCCCGGGGACCTTTATGGCAATCAGCCCCAGCATTTT. J is TRBJ1-5 and V is TRBV28; possibly TRBD1 for D (5 bases). The CDR3 has 16 amino acids. The V end was cut by 6 bases, the J end by 2 bases, with 17 bases between. Germline CDR1 reads MDHEN; CDR2 reads SYDVKM. Full variable domain (missing parts from reference TRBV28 and TRBJ1-5): DVKVTQSSRYLVKRTGEKVFLECVQDMDHENMFWYRQDPGLGLRLIYFSYDVKMKEKGDIPEGYSVSREKKERFSLILESASTNQTSMYLCASSPGDLYGNQPQHFGDGTRLSIL.

This clonotype was counted only a few times. The chain joins TRBV2 to TRBJ2-5, with 8 nucleotides matching TRBD2. Germline trimming cut 4 bases from V and 5 bases from J; bases unmatched to any gene: 12. The germline gives CDR1 SNHLY, CDR2 FYNNEI. The CDR3 has 16 amino acids. CDR3 sequence reads: CASSGDGRGLLETQYF. CDR3 nucleotide sequence: TGTGCCAGCAGTGGGGACGGGAGGGGCTTATTGGAGACCCAGTACTTC.